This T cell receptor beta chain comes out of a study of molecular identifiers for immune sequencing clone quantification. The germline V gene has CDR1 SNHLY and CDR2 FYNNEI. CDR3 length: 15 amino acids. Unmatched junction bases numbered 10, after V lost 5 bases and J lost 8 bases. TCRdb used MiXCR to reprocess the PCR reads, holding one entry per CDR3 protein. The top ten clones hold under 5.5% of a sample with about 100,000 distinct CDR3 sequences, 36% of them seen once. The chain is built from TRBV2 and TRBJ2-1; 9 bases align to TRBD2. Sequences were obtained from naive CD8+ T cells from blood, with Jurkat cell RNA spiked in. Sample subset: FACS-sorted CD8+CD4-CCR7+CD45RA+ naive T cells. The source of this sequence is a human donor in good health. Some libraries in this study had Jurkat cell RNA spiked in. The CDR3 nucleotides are TGTGCCAGCAGTCGCCCCGGGACTAGCTGGGATGAGCAGTTCTTC. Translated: CASSRPGTSWDEQFF.